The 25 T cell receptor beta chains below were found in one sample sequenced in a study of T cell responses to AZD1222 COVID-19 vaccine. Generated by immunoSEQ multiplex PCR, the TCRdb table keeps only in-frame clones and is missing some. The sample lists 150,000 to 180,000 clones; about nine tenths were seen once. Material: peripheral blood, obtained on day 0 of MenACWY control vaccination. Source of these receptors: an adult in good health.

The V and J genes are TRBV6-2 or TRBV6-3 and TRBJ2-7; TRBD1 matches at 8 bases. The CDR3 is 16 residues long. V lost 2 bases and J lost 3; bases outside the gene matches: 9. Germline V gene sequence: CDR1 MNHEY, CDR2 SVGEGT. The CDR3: CASSYSMGQDIYEQYF. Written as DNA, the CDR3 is TGTGCCAGCAGTTACAGCATGGGACAGGACATCTACGAGCAGTACTTC.

The CDR3 DNA is TGCGCCAGCAGCTCTTTACCAAGTCTGAACACTGAAGCTTTCTTT. It yields the protein CASSSLPSLNTEAFF. V and J are TRBV5-1 and TRBJ1-1; the D is unclear. The CDR3 loop spans 15 amino acids. V was cut by 3 bases and J by 0 bases, with 12 bases left in between. Looked up from germline, CDR1 is SGHRS and CDR2 is YFSETQ. Supplemented by reference TRBV5-1 and TRBJ1-1, the full variable domain reads KAGVTQTPRYLIKTRGQQVTLSCSPISGHRSVSWYQQTPGQGLQFLFEYFSETQRNKGNFPGRFSGRQFSNSRSEMNVSTLELGDSALYLCASSSLPSLNTEAFFGQGTRLTVV.

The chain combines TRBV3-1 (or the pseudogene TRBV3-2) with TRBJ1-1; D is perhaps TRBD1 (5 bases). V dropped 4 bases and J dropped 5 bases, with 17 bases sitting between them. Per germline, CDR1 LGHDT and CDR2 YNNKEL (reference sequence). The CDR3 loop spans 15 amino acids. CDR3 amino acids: CASSLRTGGGTEAFF. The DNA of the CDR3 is TGTGCCAGCAGCCTCCGAACTGGGGGTGGGACTGAAGCTTTCTTT.

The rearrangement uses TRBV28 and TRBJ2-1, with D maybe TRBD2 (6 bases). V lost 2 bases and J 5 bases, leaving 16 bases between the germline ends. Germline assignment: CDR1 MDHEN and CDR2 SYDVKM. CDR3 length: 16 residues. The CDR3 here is CASSLGSPGGDNEQFF. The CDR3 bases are TGTGCCAGCAGTTTAGGGTCCCCCGGGGGTGACAATGAGCAGTTCTTC.

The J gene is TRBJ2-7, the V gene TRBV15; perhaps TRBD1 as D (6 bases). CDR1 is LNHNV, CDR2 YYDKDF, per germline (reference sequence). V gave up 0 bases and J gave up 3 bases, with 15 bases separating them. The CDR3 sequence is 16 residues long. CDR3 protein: CATSRDRGGQIYEQYF. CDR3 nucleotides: TGTGCCACCAGCAGAGATCGCGGCGGACAGATCTACGAGCAGTACTTC.

The CDR3 region has the DNA TGTGCCAGCAGTTTTCTGGAAAACACCATATATTTT. This sequence encodes CASSFLENTIYF. The chain carries TRBV12-3 or TRBV12-4 and TRBJ1-3; D uncertain. V was trimmed by 3 bases and J by 6 bases, leaving 6 bases between them. The CDR3 runs 12 residues.

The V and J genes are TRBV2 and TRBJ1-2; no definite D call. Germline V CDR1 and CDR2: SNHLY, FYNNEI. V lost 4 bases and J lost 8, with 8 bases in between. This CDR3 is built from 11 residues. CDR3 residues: CASSVNFGYTF. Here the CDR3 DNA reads TGTGCCAGCAGTGTAAATTTCGGCTACACCTTC.

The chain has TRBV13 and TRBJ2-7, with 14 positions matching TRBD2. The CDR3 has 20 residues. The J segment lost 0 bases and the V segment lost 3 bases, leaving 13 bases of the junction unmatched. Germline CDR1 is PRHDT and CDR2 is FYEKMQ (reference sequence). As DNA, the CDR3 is TGTGCCAGCAGCTTGAACCCTCCCGGGACTAGCGGGAGAGTCTCCTACGAGCAGTACTTC. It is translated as CASSLNPPGTSGRVSYEQYF. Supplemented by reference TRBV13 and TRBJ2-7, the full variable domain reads AAGVIQSPRHLIKEKRETATLKCYPIPRHDTVYWYQQGPGQDPQFLISFYEKMQSDKGSIPDRFSAQQFSDYHSELNMSSLELGDSALYFCASSLNPPGTSGRVSYEQYFGPGTRLTVT.

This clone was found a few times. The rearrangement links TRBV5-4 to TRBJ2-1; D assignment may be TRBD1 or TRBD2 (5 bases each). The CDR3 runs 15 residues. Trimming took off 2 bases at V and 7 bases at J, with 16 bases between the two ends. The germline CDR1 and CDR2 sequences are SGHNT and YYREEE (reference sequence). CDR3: CASSLRNRRINEQFF. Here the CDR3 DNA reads TGTGCCAGCAGCTTAAGGAACAGGAGGATTAATGAGCAGTTCTTC.

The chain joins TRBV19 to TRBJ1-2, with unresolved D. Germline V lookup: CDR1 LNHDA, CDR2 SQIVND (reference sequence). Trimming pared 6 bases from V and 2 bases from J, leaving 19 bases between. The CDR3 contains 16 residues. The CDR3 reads CASSPGRLGPNYGYTF. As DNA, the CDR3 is TGTGCCAGTAGCCCCGGAAGACTCGGGCCCAACTATGGCTACACCTTC. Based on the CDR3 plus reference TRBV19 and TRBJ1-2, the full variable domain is DGGITQSPKYLFRKEGQNVTLSCEQNLNHDAMYWYRQDPGQGLRLIYYSQIVNDFQKGDIAEGYSVSREKKESFPLTVTSAQKNPTAFYLCASSPGRLGPNYGYTFGSGTRLTVV.

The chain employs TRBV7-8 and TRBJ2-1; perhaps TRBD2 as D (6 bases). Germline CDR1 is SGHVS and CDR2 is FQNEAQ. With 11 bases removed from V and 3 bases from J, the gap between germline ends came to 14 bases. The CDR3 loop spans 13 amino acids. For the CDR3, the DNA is TGTGCCGCTGGCACTAGCTACTACAATGAGCAGTTCTTC. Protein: CAAGTSYYNEQFF.

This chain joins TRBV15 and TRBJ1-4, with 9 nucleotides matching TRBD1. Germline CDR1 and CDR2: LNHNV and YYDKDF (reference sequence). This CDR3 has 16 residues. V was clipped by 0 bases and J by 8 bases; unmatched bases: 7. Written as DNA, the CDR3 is TGTGCCACCAGCAGAGATTCAGGACAGGGGTGGGAAAAACTGTTTTTT. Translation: CATSRDSGQGWEKLFF.

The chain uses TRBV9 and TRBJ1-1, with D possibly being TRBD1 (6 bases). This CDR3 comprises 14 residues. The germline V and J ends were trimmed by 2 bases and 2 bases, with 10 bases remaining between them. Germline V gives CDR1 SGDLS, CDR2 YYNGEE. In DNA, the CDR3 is TGTGCCAGCAGCGTTGGACAGATCAACACTGAAGCTTTCTTT. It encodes CASSVGQINTEAFF. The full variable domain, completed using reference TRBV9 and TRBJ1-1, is DSGVTQTPKHLITATGQRVTLRCSPRSGDLSVYWYQQSLDQGLQFLIQYYNGEERAKGNILERFSAQQFPDLHSELNLSSLELGDSALYFCASSVGQINTEAFFGQGTRLTVV.

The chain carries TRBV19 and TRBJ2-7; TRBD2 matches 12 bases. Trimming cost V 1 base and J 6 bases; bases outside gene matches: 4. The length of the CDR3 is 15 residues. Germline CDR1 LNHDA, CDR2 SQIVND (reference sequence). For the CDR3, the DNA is TGTGCCAGTAGTATAGGGACTAGCGGGACGGTCGAGCAGTACTTC. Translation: CASSIGTSGTVEQYF.

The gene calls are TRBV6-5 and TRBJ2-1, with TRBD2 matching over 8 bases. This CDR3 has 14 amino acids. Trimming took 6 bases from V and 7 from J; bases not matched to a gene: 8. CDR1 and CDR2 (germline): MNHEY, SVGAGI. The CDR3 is CASSRPGGQNEQFF. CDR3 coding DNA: TGTGCCAGCAGCCGGCCGGGGGGGCAGAATGAGCAGTTCTTC.

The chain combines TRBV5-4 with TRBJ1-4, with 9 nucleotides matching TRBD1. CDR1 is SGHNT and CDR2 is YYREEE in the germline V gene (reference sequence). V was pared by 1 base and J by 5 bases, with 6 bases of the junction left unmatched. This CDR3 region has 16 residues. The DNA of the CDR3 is TGTGCCAGCAGCTTGATGACCGGGACAGGGAATGAAAAACTGTTTTTT. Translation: CASSLMTGTGNEKLFF.

The DNA of the CDR3 is TGTGCCAGCAGCCTCACGGTCGGAAATTCACCCCTCCACTTT. Protein: CASSLTVGNSPLHF. J is TRBJ1-6 and V is TRBV4-2; D gene unclear. Looked up from germline, CDR1 is LGHNA and CDR2 is YNFKEQ. Between the trimmed V and J ends, which lost 4 bases and 7 bases, there was a span of 11 bases. This CDR3 has 14 amino acids.

The CDR3 loop is CASSPGDEKLFF. CDR3 sequence (DNA): TGTGCCAGCTCACCAGGGGATGAAAAACTGTTTTTT. J is TRBJ1-4 and V is TRBV18; D not certain. The V end lost 2 bases, the J end lost 6 bases, and 4 bases lay between the germline ends. The CDR3 runs to 12 residues. CDR1 and CDR2 from the germline V gene are KGHSH and LQKENI. Together with reference TRBV18 and TRBJ1-4, the CDR3 gives the full variable domain: NAGVMQNPRHLVRRRGQEARLRCSPMKGHSHVYWYRQLPEEGLKFMVYLQKENIIDESGMPKERFSAEFPKEGPSILRIQQVVRGDSAAYFCASSPGDEKLFFGSGTQLSVL.

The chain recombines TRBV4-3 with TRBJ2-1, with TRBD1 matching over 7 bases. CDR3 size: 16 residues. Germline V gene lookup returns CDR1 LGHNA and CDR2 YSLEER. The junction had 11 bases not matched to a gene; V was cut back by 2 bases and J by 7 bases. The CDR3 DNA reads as TGCGCCAGCAGCCAATACCGACAGGGTTCGGAAAATGAGCAGTTCTTC. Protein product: CASSQYRQGSENEQFF.

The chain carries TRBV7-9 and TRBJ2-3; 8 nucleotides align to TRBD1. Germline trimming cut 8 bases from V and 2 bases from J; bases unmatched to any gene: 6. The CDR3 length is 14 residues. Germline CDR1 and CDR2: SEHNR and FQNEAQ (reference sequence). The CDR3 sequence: CASGEDRATDTQYF. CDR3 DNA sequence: TGTGCCAGCGGGGAGGACAGGGCCACAGATACGCAGTATTTT.

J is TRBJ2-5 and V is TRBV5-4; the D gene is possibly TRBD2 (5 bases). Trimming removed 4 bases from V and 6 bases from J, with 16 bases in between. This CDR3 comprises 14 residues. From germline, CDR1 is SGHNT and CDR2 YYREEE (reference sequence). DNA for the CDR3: TGTGCCAGCAGCCCGCGGGTAGACCCAAAGACCCAGTACTTC. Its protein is CASSPRVDPKTQYF.

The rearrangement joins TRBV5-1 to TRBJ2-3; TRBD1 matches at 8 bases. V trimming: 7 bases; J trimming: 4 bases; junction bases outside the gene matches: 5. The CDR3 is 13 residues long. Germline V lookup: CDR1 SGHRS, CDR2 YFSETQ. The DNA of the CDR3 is TGCGCCAGCCACGGACAGGGACCAGATACGCAGTATTTT. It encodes CASHGQGPDTQYF. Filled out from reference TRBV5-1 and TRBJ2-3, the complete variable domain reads KAGVTQTPRYLIKTRGQQVTLSCSPISGHRSVSWYQQTPGQGLQFLFEYFSETQRNKGNFPGRFSGRQFSNSRSEMNVSTLELGDSALYLCASHGQGPDTQYFGPGTRLTVL.

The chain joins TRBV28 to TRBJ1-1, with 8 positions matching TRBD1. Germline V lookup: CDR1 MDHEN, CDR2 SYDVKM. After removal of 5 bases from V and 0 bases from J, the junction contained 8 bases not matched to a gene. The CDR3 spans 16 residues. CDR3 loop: CASSLTGAIMNTEAFF. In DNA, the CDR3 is TGTGCCAGCAGTCTGACAGGGGCGATAATGAACACTGAAGCTTTCTTT.

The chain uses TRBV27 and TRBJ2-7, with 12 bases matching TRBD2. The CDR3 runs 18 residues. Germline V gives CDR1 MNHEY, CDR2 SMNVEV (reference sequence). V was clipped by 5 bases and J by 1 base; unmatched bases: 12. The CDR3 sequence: CASSLPRTSGKGSYEQYF. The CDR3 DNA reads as TGTGCCAGCAGTCTCCCCAGGACTAGCGGGAAAGGTTCCTACGAGCAGTACTTC.

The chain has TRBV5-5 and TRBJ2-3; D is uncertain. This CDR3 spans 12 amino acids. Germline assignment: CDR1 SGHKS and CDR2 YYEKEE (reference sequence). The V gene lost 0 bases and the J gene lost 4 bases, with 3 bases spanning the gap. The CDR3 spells CASSLAPDTQYF. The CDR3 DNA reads TGTGCCAGCAGCTTGGCCCCAGATACGCAGTATTTT.